This TCR beta chain derives from a study of cytomegalovirus exposure and HLA in healthy donors. Germline trimming cut 3 bases from V and 0 bases from J; bases unmatched to any gene: 4. Germline values: CDR1 SGHNT, CDR2 YYREEE (reference sequence). There are 18 residues in the CDR3. Vbeta (60) and Jbeta (13) primers were used in the PCR. This table comes from immunoSEQ multiplex PCR, and its TCRdb copy is limited to in-frame clones, with some not included. The sample holds around 190,000 clones, over 75% seen once. The source is a woman aged 25 to 39 in good health and CMV-seronegative. The chain recombines TRBV5-4 with TRBJ2-1, with 15 nucleotides matching TRBD2. What was sequenced was PBMCs. The CDR3 is CASSSGTSGGSSYNEQFF. As DNA, the CDR3 is TGTGCCAGCAGCTCCGGGACTAGCGGGGGGAGCTCCTACAATGAGCAGTTCTTC.